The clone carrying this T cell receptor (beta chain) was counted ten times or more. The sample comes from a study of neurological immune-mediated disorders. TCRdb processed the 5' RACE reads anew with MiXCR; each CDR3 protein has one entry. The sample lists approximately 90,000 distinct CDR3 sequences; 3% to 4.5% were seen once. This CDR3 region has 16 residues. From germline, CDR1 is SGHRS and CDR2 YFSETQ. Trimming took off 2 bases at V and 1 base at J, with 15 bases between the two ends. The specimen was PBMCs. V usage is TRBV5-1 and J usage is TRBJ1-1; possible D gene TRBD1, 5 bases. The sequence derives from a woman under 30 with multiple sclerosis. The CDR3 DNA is TGCGCCAGCAGCTTCGGGGAACGTGGGACGAACACTGAAGCTTTCTTT. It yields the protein CASSFGERGTNTEAFF.